Listed here are 17 T cell receptor beta chains from one sample, sequenced in a study of blood T cell repertoires in COVID-19. Assay used: immunoSEQ multiplex PCR; TCRdb lists only in-frame clones, some missing. Altogether roughly 250,000 clones are present, around 80% being singletons, with the ten largest covering around 4.1%. Sequenced: peripheral blood. The receptors come from a woman in her thirties or forties with active or convalescent COVID-19.

The V gene is TRBV13, the J gene TRBJ2-2; perhaps TRBD2 as D (5 bases). Trimming left V 5 bases short and J 11 bases short, with 12 bases between. The CDR3 runs 12 residues. In germline, CDR1 is PRHDT, CDR2 FYEKMQ (reference sequence). The DNA of the CDR3 is TGTGCCAGCAGCCCCCTTGGGAGAGAGCTGTTTTTT. Its protein product is CASSPLGRELFF. The full variable domain, with the rest looked up from reference TRBV13 and TRBJ2-2, is AAGVIQSPRHLIKEKRETATLKCYPIPRHDTVYWYQQGPGQDPQFLISFYEKMQSDKGSIPDRFSAQQFSDYHSELNMSSLELGDSALYFCASSPLGRELFFGEGSRLTVL.

This clone was counted once. This rearrangement joins TRBV10-3 to TRBJ2-2; D ambiguous. Per germline, CDR1 ENHRY and CDR2 SYGVKD. This CDR3 comprises 11 residues. Trimming cost V 5 bases and J 6 bases, with 4 bases left between them. The CDR3 sequence is CAISNSGELFF. CDR3 in DNA: TGTGCCATCAGTAACTCCGGGGAGCTGTTTTTT.

V is TRBV7-2 and J is TRBJ1-6, with no clear D. CDR1 SGHTA and CDR2 FQGNSA come from the germline V gene. The CDR3 covers 14 residues. V lost 3 bases, J lost 9 bases, and 12 bases lay in between. The CDR3 DNA follows: TGTGCCAGCAGCTTCGACGGGTCCAGTTCACCCCTCCACTTT. Protein: CASSFDGSSSPLHF.

The sample holds a few counts of this clone. The rearrangement uses TRBV5-1 and TRBJ1-1; 9 nucleotides line up with TRBD1. CDR1 SGHRS and CDR2 YFSETQ come from the germline V gene. J was trimmed by 0 bases and V by 3 bases; bases with no gene match: 3. CDR3 size: 15 residues. The CDR3 DNA sequence: TGCGCCAGCAGCTCTGGGACAGGGATGAACACTGAAGCTTTCTTT. Residues: CASSSGTGMNTEAFF.

This chain links TRBV30 with TRBJ2-5, with TRBD2 matching over 8 bases. The CDR3 has 13 amino acids. V lost 3 bases and J lost 5; bases outside the gene matches: 5. Germline V gives CDR1 GTSNPN, CDR2 SVGIG (reference sequence). This CDR3 reads CAWSWTSMETQYF. DNA of the CDR3: TGTGCCTGGAGCTGGACTAGCATGGAGACCCAGTACTTC.

This clone came up once. The genes are TRBV18 and TRBJ2-5; tentatively, D is TRBD2 (5 bases). Germline CDR1 reads KGHSH; CDR2 reads LQKENI. With 4 bases removed from V and 2 bases from J, the gap between germline ends came to 11 bases. CDR3 length: 14 residues. The CDR3 loop reads CASSLIGSQETQYF. As DNA, the CDR3 is TGTGCCAGCTCACTAATAGGGAGTCAAGAGACCCAGTACTTC.

V gene TRBV11-3 combines with J gene TRBJ2-1; D is perhaps TRBD1 (5 bases). The CDR3 runs 15 residues. Trimming cost V 5 bases and J 5 bases, with 16 bases left between them. Germline-derived CDR1 and CDR2 are SGHNT and YENEEA. The DNA for the CDR3 is TGTGCCAGCAGCCAACGTCAGGGCCTGAACAATGAGCAGTTCTTC. The encoded protein is CASSQRQGLNNEQFF.

The gene calls are TRBV3-1 (or the pseudogene TRBV3-2) and TRBJ1-1, with 10 positions matching TRBD1. The CDR3 consists of 14 residues. In germline, CDR1 is LGHDT, CDR2 YNNKEL (reference sequence). The V gene end was trimmed by 4 bases and the J gene end by 6 bases; junction bases not matched to a gene: 5. The CDR3 coding sequence is TGTGCCAGCAGCCTAAGACAGGGGGCCGCTGAAGCTTTCTTT. Translating it yields CASSLRQGAAEAFF.

The chain recombines TRBV11-2 with TRBJ2-5; D is ambiguous. V lost 5 bases to trimming and J lost 7 bases, with 17 bases between them. CDR3 size: 14 residues. The germline V gene encodes CDR1 SGHAT and CDR2 FQNNGV. The CDR3 is CASSPRLALGTQYF. The DNA for the CDR3 is TGTGCCAGCAGCCCACGACTCGCCCTTGGGACCCAGTACTTC.

Many counts were recorded for this clone. The chain employs TRBV7-9 and TRBJ2-3; possibly TRBD2 for D (7 bases). Germline V gene sequence: CDR1 SEHNR, CDR2 FQNEAQ (reference sequence). The CDR3 is 15 residues long. V was trimmed by 5 bases and J by 2 bases, leaving 14 bases between them. This CDR3 reads CASSLGGLNTDTQYF. In DNA, the CDR3 is TGTGCCAGCAGCCTCGGGGGGCTAAACACAGATACGCAGTATTTT. Drawing the rest from reference TRBV7-9 and TRBJ2-3, the complete variable domain is DTGVSQNPRHKITKRGQNVTFRCDPISEHNRLYWYRQTLGQGPEFLTYFQNEAQLEKSRLLSDRFSAERPKGSFSTLEIQRTEQGDSAMYLCASSLGGLNTDTQYFGPGTRLTVL.

This clone has only a few counts. This chain uses TRBV11-1 with TRBJ1-2; 9 nucleotides agree with TRBD1. The germline V gene encodes CDR1 SGHAT and CDR2 FQDESV (reference sequence). V lost 5 bases to trimming and J lost 4 bases; unmatched junction nucleotides: 8. The CDR3 contains 15 residues. Here the CDR3 DNA reads TGTGCCAGCAGCCTAAGCGGGACAGGGATCTATGGCTACACCTTC. This codes for CASSLSGTGIYGYTF.

The V call is TRBV12-3 or TRBV12-4, the J call TRBJ2-7, with a weak D call TRBD2 (5 bases). The V end lost 2 bases, the J end lost 6 bases, and 11 bases lay between the germline ends. The CDR3 is 13 amino acids. CDR3 sequence: CASSLMRVGEQYF. As DNA, the CDR3 is TGTGCCAGCAGTTTAATGCGGGTCGGCGAGCAGTACTTC.

The J gene is TRBJ1-1, the V gene TRBV7-6; 9 bases map to TRBD1. V gave up 4 bases and J gave up 5 bases; unmatched junction bases: 8. The CDR3 totals 15 residues. CDR1 SGHVS and CDR2 FNYEAQ come from the germline V gene. CDR3 nucleotide sequence: TGTGCCAGCAGCTCCCTACAGGGGGCGCGGACTGAAGCTTTCTTT. Translating gives CASSSLQGARTEAFF.

The rearrangement links TRBV2 to TRBJ1-1; TRBD1 agrees at 8 bases. Germline trimming cut 8 bases from V and 5 bases from J; bases unmatched to any gene: 4. The CDR3 length is 12 residues. CDR1 and CDR2 from the germline V gene are SNHLY and FYNNEI. The DNA of the CDR3 is TGTGCCAGCGGCCGACAGGGGACTGAAGCTTTCTTT. This encodes CASGRQGTEAFF.

This chain connects TRBV4-1 to TRBJ2-7; TRBD2 might be the D (6 bases). Germline CDR1 and CDR2: MGHRA and YSYEKL. CDR3 length: 15 residues. V was cut by 3 bases and J by 0 bases, with 12 bases left in between. The CDR3 sequence is CASSHYADYSYEQYF. CDR3 bases: TGCGCCAGCAGCCACTATGCGGACTACTCCTACGAGCAGTACTTC.

The V and J genes are TRBV7-6 and TRBJ2-1, with TRBD2 identical over 9 bases. The J segment lost 9 bases and the V segment lost 5 bases, leaving 14 bases of the junction unmatched. The CDR3 is made up of 16 amino acids. Per germline, CDR1 SGHVS and CDR2 FNYEAQ. The CDR3 nucleotides are TGTGCCAGCAGCCAATTAGCGGGGGCGGTGGGTCCTGAGCAGTTCTTC. Its protein product is CASSQLAGAVGPEQFF.

V gene TRBV3-1 (or the pseudogene TRBV3-2) combines with J gene TRBJ2-1; a weak D match, TRBD1 (5 bases). This CDR3 has 13 residues. V lost 1 base and J lost 10, with 11 bases in between. CDR1 is LGHDT and CDR2 is YNNKEL in the germline V gene (reference sequence). The CDR3, as DNA: TGTGCCAGCAGCCAAGTTCCCTACAGGGAGCAGTTCTTC. The encoded protein is CASSQVPYREQFF.